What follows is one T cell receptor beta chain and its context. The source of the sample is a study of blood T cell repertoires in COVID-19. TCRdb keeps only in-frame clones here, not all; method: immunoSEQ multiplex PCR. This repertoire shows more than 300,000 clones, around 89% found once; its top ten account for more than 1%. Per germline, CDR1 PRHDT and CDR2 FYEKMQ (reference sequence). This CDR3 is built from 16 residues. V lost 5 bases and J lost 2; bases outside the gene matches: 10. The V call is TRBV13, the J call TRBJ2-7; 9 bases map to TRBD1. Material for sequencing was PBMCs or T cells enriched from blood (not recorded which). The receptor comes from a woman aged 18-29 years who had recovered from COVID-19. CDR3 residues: CASSPTPGQGAYEQYF. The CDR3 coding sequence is TGTGCCAGCAGCCCCACGCCGGGACAGGGCGCCTACGAGCAGTACTTC.